This is a list of T cell receptor beta chains from one sample in a study of metastatic and nonmetastatic thyroid tumors. TCRdb re-analyzed the PCR reads using MiXCR. Here the sample spans around 9,000 clones, roughly a quarter being singletons. The sample comprised adjacent normal tissue. The source is a female donor with papillary thyroid cancer or a benign thyroid nodule (not recorded which). Some clones in this sample may be carry-over from other donors' samples. Each CDR3 is given with its conserved first and last residue. The order of the fields is V gene, J gene, CDR3 protein.

v_gene: TRBV27; j_gene: TRBJ2-1; CDR3aa: CASSSPTQLTSGWEVEQFF
v_gene: TRBV3-1; j_gene: TRBJ1-6; CDR3aa: CASSPARDGSSYNSPLHF
v_gene: TRBV6-2/TRBV6-3; j_gene: TRBJ2-7; CDR3aa: CASSYRPGTGDHEQYF
v_gene: TRBV10-3; j_gene: TRBJ1-1; CDR3aa: CAIRSPAENTEAFF
v_gene: TRBV7-9; j_gene: TRBJ2-3; CDR3aa: CASSWGGGETDTQYF
v_gene: TRBV27; j_gene: TRBJ2-2; CDR3aa: CASIFVAGYNGVELFF
v_gene: TRBV5-1; j_gene: TRBJ2-7; CDR3aa: CASGLLWRVEIYEQYF
v_gene: TRBV28; j_gene: TRBJ2-5; CDR3aa: CASSLWRPGETQYF
v_gene: TRBV11-2; j_gene: TRBJ2-1; CDR3aa: CASSFERGLSSYNEQFF
v_gene: TRBV2; j_gene: TRBJ2-7; CDR3aa: CAAGRTGDYEQYF
v_gene: TRBV6-2/TRBV6-3; j_gene: TRBJ1-1; CDR3aa: CASSSNIQGGTEAFF
v_gene: TRBV11-3; j_gene: TRBJ2-3; CDR3aa: CASSTRTSGMGTDTQYF
v_gene: TRBV15; j_gene: TRBJ2-5; CDR3aa: CATSLDRGQETQYF
v_gene: TRBV11-2; j_gene: TRBJ1-1; CDR3aa: CASSLVGRARGTEAFF
v_gene: TRBV7-9; j_gene: TRBJ2-3; CDR3aa: CASMPDSNTDTQYF
v_gene: TRBV9; j_gene: TRBJ1-2; CDR3aa: CASKGTGSYGYTF
v_gene: TRBV5-1; j_gene: TRBJ2-7; CDR3aa: CASSSGYYEQYF
v_gene: TRBV27; j_gene: TRBJ1-5; CDR3aa: CASSLWIGGYQPQHF
v_gene: TRBV20-1; j_gene: TRBJ2-1; CDR3aa: CSADTGLGREEQFF
v_gene: TRBV6-1; j_gene: TRBJ2-1; CDR3aa: CAISKSGGSYEHFF
v_gene: TRBV7-3; j_gene: TRBJ1-1; CDR3aa: CASSLTGTAEAFF
v_gene: TRBV7-9; j_gene: TRBJ2-3; CDR3aa: CASSSHRETDTQYF
v_gene: TRBV6-1; j_gene: TRBJ2-1; CDR3aa: CASSEWRTTYNEQFF
v_gene: TRBV11-2; j_gene: TRBJ2-7; CDR3aa: CASSPGGVEQYF
v_gene: TRBV5-1; j_gene: TRBJ2-1; CDR3aa: CASSLSDRSSYNEQFF
v_gene: TRBV9; j_gene: TRBJ2-5; CDR3aa: CASSSGGSGSGETQYF
v_gene: TRBV24-1; j_gene: TRBJ2-2; CDR3aa: CATSWGRSTGELFF
v_gene: TRBV7-2; j_gene: TRBJ2-7; CDR3aa: CASSLMLPPVEQYF